This TCR beta chain emerged from a study of blood T cell repertoires in COVID-19. Study summary: Spain, Italy and the United States supplied samples that represented acute and convalescent COVID-19. The cDNA or gDNA used as material had been derived from T cells, B-cell-depleted T cells, or PBMCs.

The CDR3 contains 14 residues. The germline gives CDR1 SGHNT, CDR2 YYREEE (reference sequence). The V gene end was trimmed by 4 bases and the J gene end by 8 bases; junction bases not matched to a gene: 7. In the authors' workflow: The assay estimated nucleated cells by amplifying reference gene primers. Some clones are missing from TCRdb's copy, which holds only in-frame ones; the method was immunoSEQ multiplex PCR. That table furnishes V, J and clone size, whereas the DNA furnished D and trimming. The repertoire consists of more than 140,000 clones, with around 80% occurring once and the leading ten covering about 6.8%.

The chain employs TRBV5-4 and TRBJ1-2, with 11 bases identical to TRBD1. This TCR was sampled from a woman between 45 and 60 years old in a cohort sampled during active or convalescent COVID-19. Sequenced sample: peripheral blood. CDR3: CASSPGQGAEGYTF. CDR3 in DNA: TGTGCCAGCAGCCCCGGACAGGGGGCGGAAGGCTACACCTTC.